Listed below are T cell receptor beta chains from one sample, sequenced in a study of cytomegalovirus exposure and HLA in healthy donors. Profiled with immunoSEQ multiplex PCR; TCRdb holds only in-frame clones, not every one. The table shows under 150,000 clones, with over 70% occurring only once. The sample comprised PBMCs. These receptors were obtained from a man aged 35 to 55 in good health and CMV-seropositive. CDR3s include the opening cysteine and the closing phenylalanine or tryptophan. The D gene is left open where the match is weak. Only part of the rows carry a size: once, few, many, or a class if the clone is expanded.

d_call j_call v_call clone_size cdr3_length cdr3_aa cdr3_nt
TRBD1 TRBJ1-2 TRBV6-5 - 15 CASTPTGPLDYGYTF TGTGCCAGCACCCCGACAGGGCCCCTCGACTATGGCTACACCTTC
- TRBJ2-2 TRBV19 - 13 CASSTTMSGELFF TGTGCCAGTAGTACCACTATGAGTGGGGAGCTGTTTTTT
- TRBJ2-5 TRBV7-9 - 13 CASSSWSSETQYF TGTGCCAGCAGCTCTTGGAGCTCAGAGACCCAGTACTTC
- TRBJ2-3 TRBV7-9 few 16 CASSPNLVATSDTQYF TGTGCCAGCAGCCCCAATCTGGTCGCGACTTCAGATACGCAGTATTTT
- TRBJ2-1 TRBV5-4 - 14 CASSFGESYNEQFF TGTGCCAGCAGCTTCGGGGAGTCCTACAATGAGCAGTTCTTC
- TRBJ1-1 TRBV5-1 - 14 CASSLQGLGTEAFF TGCGCCAGCAGCTTACAGGGCTTGGGCACTGAAGCTTTCTTT
- TRBJ2-5 TRBV7-7 - 11 CASSPGETQYF TGTGCTAGCAGCCCCGGAGAGACCCAGTACTTC
TRBD1 TRBJ2-7 TRBV19 once 14 CASSTGTGFFEQYF TGTGCCAGTAGTACCGGGACAGGGTTCTTCGAGCAGTACTTC
- TRBJ2-3 TRBV27 - 12 CASSRYTDTQYF TGTGCCAGCAGTCGTTACACAGATACGCAGTATTTT
- TRBJ1-2 TRBV6-5 - 14 CASSYFRDSYGYTF TGTGCCAGCAGTTACTTTCGCGACAGTTATGGCTACACCTTC
- TRBJ1-1 TRBV27 - 17 CASSLYWEPGMNTEAFF TGTGCCAGCAGTTTATATTGGGAGCCGGGAATGAACACTGAAGCTTTCTTT
- TRBJ1-1 TRBV2 - 11 CASSVTYEAFF TGTGCCAGCAGCGTAACATACGAAGCTTTCTTT
- TRBJ2-1 TRBV5-1 - 20 CASSLQTGWGRVSVYNEQFF TGCGCCAGCAGCCTCCAGACAGGTTGGGGTAGAGTAAGTGTTTACAATGAGCAGTTCTTC
TRBD2 TRBJ2-1 TRBV6-1 once 15 CASIGLAGGLNEQFF TGTGCCAGCATCGGGTTGGCGGGAGGTCTGAATGAGCAGTTCTTC
- TRBJ1-2 TRBV27 - 15 CASSSRQVSNYGYTF TGTGCCAGCAGTTCAAGACAGGTTTCTAACTATGGCTACACCTTC
TRBD1 TRBJ1-5 TRBV6-5 - 15 CASSRGQGIREPQHF TGTGCCAGCAGCCGGGGACAGGGGATTAGGGAGCCCCAGCATTTT
TRBD1 TRBJ1-4 TRBV15 - 15 CATSSRGQGIGKLFF TGTGCCACCAGCAGTAGGGGACAGGGTATTGGAAAACTGTTTTTT
- TRBJ1-2 TRBV10-1 once 13 CASSGSAYGGYTF TGCGCCAGCAGTGGCAGTGCTTACGGGGGCTACACCTTC
- TRBJ2-3 TRBV20-1 - 10 CSAQIDTQYF TGCAGTGCCCAGATAGATACGCAGTATTTT
- TRBJ2-5 TRBV2 - 14 CASSEDRGIGTQYF TGTGCCAGCAGTGAAGATAGGGGGATCGGGACCCAGTACTTC
TRBD1 TRBJ2-7 TRBV7-8 - 15 CASSEGTGGGYEQYF TGTGCCAGCAGCGAAGGGACAGGGGGCGGGTACGAGCAGTACTTC
- TRBJ2-7 TRBV6-5 few 12 CATGPSSYEQYF TGTGCCACTGGGCCCAGCTCCTACGAGCAGTACTTC
TRBD1 TRBJ1-2 TRBV10-2 - 17 CASSESWGQGDRYGYTF TGCGCCAGCAGTGAGTCATGGGGACAGGGGGATCGTTATGGCTACACCTTC
TRBD1 TRBJ1-1 TRBV7-2 - 13 CASLEGARTEAFF TGTGCCAGTCTAGAGGGGGCAAGGACTGAAGCTTTCTTT
TRBD1 TRBJ1-4 TRBV7-8 - 14 CASSSTGGIEKLFF TGTGCCAGCAGCTCGACAGGGGGAATTGAAAAACTGTTTTTT
TRBD1 TRBJ2-5 TRBV27 - 15 CASSLLGTVQETQYF TGTGCCAGCAGTTTACTCGGGACAGTCCAAGAGACCCAGTACTTC
- TRBJ1-2 TRBV9 - 13 CASSGERNYGYTF TGTGCCAGCAGCGGAGAACGTAACTATGGCTACACCTTC
TRBD1 TRBJ2-7 TRBV7-8 once 15 CASSLRQGPIYEQYF TGTGCCAGCAGCTTAAGACAGGGACCTATTTACGAGCAGTACTTC
- TRBJ2-7 TRBV5-3 once 15 CARSLSRQLGREQYF TGTGCCAGAAGCTTGTCGCGACAATTGGGGAGGGAGCAGTACTTC
- TRBJ2-3 TRBV27 - 13 CASSLPPLNTQYF TGTGCCAGCAGTTTACCCCCCCTTAATACGCAGTATTTT
TRBD2 TRBJ2-1 TRBV5-1 - 16 CASSRGLAGSYNEQFF TGCGCCAGCAGCCGCGGACTAGCGGGTTCCTACAATGAGCAGTTCTTC
- TRBJ2-2 TRBV6-5 - 15 CASKPGHTNTGELFF TGTGCCAGCAAGCCGGGACATACGAACACCGGGGAGCTGTTTTTT
- TRBJ1-6 TRBV25-1 - 13 CASREGSLSPLHF TGTGCCAGCAGGGAGGGGTCCCTTTCACCCCTCCACTTT
- TRBJ1-2 TRBV5-1 - 14 CASSLAAGQSGYTF TGCGCCAGCAGCTTGGCTGCGGGGCAAAGTGGCTACACCTTC
TRBD1 TRBJ2-7 TRBV28 - 16 CASSGGDREQSYEQYF TGTGCCAGCAGTGGGGGCGACAGGGAACAATCCTACGAGCAGTACTTC
TRBD1 TRBJ2-5 TRBV4-3 - 17 CASSQGAGGWGGETQYF TGCGCCAGCAGCCAAGGGGCAGGGGGCTGGGGAGGCGAGACCCAGTACTTC